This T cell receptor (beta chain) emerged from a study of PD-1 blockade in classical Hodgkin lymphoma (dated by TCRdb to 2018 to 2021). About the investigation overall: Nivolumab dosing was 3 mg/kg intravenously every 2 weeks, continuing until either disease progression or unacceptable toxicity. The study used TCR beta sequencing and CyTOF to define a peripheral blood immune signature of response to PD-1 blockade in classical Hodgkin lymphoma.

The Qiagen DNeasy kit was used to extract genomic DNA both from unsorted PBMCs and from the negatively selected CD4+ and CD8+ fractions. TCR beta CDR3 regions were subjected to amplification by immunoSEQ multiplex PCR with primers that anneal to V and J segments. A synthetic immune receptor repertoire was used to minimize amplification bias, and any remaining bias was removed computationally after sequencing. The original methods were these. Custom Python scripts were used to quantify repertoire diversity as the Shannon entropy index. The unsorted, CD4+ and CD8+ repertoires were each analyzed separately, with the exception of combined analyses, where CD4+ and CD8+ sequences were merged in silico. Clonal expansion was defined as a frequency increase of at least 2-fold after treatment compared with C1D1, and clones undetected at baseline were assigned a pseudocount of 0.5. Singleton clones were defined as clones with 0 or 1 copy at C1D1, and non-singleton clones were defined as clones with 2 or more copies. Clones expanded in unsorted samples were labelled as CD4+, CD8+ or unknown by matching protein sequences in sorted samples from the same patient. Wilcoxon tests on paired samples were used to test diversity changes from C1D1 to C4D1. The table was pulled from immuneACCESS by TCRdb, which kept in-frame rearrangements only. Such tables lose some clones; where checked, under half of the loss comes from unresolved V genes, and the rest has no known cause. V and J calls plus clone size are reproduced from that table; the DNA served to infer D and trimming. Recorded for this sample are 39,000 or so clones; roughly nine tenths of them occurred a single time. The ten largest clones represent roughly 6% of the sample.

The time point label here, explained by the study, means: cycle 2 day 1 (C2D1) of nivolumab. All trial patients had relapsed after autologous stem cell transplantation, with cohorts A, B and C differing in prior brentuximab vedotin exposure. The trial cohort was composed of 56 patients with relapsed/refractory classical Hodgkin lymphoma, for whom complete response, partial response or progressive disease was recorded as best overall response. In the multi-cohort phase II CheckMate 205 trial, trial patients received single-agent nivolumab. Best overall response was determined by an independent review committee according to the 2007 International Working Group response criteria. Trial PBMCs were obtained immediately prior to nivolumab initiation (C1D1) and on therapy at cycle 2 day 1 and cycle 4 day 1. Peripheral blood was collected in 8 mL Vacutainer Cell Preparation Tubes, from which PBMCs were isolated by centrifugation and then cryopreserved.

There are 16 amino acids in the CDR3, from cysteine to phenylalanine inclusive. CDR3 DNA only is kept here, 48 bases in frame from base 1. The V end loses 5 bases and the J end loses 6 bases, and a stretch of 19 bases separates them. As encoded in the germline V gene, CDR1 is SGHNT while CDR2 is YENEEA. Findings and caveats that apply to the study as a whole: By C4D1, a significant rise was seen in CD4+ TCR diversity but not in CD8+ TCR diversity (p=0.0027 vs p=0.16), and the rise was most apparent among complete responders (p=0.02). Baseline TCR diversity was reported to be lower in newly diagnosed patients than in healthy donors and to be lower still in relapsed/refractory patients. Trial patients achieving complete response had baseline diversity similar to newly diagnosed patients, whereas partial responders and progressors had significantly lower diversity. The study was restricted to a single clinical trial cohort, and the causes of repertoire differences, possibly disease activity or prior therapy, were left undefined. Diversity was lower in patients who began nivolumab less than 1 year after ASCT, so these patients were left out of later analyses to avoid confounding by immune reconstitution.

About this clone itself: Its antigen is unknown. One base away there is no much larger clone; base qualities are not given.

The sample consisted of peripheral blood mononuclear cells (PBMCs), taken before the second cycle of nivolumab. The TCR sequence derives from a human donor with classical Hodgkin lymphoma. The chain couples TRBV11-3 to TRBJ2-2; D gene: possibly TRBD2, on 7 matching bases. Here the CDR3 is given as CASSPAGAGKAGELFF. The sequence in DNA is TGTGCCAGCAGCCCGGCGGGGGCGGGGAAGGCCGGGGAGCTGTTTTTT.